This T cell receptor beta chain appears in the sequencing data of a study of technical replicates of blood from a few donors. The method was immunoSEQ multiplex PCR; TCRdb's version includes in-frame clones alone and lacks a portion of them. The sample shows 84,000 or so clones, about 97% of them seen only once. This CDR3 comprises 14 residues. Germline CDR1 is MDHEN and CDR2 is SYDVKM. V dropped 2 bases and J dropped 11; count of bases not matched to a gene: 4. The origin of this receptor is a human donor in good health. Material for sequencing was T cells isolated from PBMCs. The V and J genes are TRBV28 and TRBJ2-2; 11 nucleotides agree with TRBD2. The CDR3 loop is CASSLGLAGLELFF. Written as DNA, the CDR3 is TGTGCCAGCAGTTTAGGACTAGCGGGTTTAGAGCTGTTTTTT. Drawing the rest from reference TRBV28 and TRBJ2-2, the complete variable domain is DVKVTQSSRYLVKRTGEKVFLECVQDMDHENMFWYRQDPGLGLRLIYFSYDVKMKEKGDIPEGYSVSREKKERFSLILESASTNQTSMYLCASSLGLAGLELFFGEGSRLTVL.